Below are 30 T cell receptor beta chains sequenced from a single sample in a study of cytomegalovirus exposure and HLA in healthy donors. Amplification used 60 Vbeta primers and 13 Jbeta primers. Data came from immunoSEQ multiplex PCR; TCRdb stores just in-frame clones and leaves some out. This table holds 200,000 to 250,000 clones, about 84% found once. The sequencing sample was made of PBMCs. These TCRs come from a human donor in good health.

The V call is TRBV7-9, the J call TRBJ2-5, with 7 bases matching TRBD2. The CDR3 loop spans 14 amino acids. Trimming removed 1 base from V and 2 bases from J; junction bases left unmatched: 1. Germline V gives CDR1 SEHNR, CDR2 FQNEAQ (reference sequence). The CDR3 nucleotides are TGTGCCAGCAGCTTAGGGGGGGGGCAAGAGACCCAGTACTTC. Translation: CASSLGGGQETQYF.

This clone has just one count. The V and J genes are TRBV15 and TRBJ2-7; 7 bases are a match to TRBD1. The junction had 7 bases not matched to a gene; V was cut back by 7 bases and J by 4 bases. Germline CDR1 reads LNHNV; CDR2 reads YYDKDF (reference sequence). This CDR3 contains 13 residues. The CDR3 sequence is CATMSRGLYEQYF. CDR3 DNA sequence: TGTGCCACCATGTCCAGGGGGTTGTACGAGCAGTACTTC. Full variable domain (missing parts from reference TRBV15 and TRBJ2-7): DAMVIQNPRYQVTQFGKPVTLSCSQTLNHNVMYWYQQKSSQAPKLLFHYYDKDFNNEADTPDNFQSRRPNTSFCFLDIRSPGLGDTAMYLCATMSRGLYEQYFGPGTRLTVT.

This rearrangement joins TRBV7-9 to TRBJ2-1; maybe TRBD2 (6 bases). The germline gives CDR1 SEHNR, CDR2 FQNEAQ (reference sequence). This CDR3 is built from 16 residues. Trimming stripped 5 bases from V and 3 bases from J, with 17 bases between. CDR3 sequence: CASSTVLAQLYNEQFF. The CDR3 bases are TGTGCCAGCAGCACTGTACTAGCACAACTCTACAATGAGCAGTTCTTC.

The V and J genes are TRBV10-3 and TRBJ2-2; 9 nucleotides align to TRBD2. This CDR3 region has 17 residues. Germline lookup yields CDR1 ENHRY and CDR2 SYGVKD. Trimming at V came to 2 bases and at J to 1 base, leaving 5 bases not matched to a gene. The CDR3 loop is CAISEPKAGGNTGELFF. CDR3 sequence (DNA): TGTGCCATCAGTGAGCCCAAAGCGGGGGGGAACACCGGGGAGCTGTTTTTT.

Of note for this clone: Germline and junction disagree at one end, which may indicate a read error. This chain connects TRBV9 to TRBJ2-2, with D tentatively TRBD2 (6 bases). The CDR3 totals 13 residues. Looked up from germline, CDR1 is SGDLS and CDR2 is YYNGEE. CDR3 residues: CASSVERGGELVF. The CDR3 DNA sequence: TGTGCCAGCAGCGTAGAAAGGGGCGGGGAGCTGGTTTTT.

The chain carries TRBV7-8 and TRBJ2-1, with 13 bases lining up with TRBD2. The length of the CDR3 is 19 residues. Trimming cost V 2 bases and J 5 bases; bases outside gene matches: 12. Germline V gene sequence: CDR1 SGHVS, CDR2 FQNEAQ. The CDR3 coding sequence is TGTGCCAGCAGCTTACGGACTAGCGGGAGCCTACTCCGAAACAATGAGCAGTTCTTC. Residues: CASSLRTSGSLLRNNEQFF. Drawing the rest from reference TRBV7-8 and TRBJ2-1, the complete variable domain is GAGVSQSPRYKVAKRGQDVALRCDPISGHVSLFWYQQALGQGPEFLTYFQNEAQLDKSGLPSDRFFAERPEGSVSTLKIQRTQQEDSAVYLCASSLRTSGSLLRNNEQFFGPGTRLTVL.

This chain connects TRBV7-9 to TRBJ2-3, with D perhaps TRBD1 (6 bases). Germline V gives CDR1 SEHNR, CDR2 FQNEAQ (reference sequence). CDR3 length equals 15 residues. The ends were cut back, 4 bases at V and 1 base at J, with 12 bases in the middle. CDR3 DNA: TGTGCCAGCAGCTGGGGTGACAGGCGCACAGATACGCAGTATTTT. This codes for CASSWGDRRTDTQYF.

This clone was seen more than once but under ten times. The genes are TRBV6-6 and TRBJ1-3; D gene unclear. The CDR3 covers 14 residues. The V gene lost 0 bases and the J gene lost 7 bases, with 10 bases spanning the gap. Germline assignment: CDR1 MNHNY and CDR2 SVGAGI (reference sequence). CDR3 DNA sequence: TGTGCCAGCAGTTACTCAGGCGGAGGGAACACCATATATTTT. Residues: CASSYSGGGNTIYF.

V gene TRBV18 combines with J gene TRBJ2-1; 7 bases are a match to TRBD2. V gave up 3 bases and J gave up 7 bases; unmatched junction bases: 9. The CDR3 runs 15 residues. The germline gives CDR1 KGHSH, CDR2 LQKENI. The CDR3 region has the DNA TGTGCCAGCTCACCGTCGAGGGAGGGTAAAAATGAGCAGTTCTTC. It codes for CASSPSREGKNEQFF.

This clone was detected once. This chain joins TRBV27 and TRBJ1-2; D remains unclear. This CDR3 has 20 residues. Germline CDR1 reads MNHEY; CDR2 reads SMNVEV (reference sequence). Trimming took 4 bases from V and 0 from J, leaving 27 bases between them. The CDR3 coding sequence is TGTGCCAGCAGTTCCAACTCATACCGCGGCAAATCTGATTCTAACTATGGCTACACCTTC. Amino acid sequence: CASSSNSYRGKSDSNYGYTF.

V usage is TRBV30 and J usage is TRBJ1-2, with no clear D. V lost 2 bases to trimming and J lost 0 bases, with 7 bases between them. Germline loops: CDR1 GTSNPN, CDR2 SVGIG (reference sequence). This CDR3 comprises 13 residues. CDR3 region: CAWSHSSNYGYTF. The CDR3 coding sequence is TGTGCCTGGAGTCACAGTTCTAACTATGGCTACACCTTC.

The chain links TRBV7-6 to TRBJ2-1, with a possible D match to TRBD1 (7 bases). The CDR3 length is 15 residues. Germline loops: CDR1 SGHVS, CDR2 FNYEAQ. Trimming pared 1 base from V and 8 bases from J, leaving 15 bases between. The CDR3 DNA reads TGTGCCAGCAGCTTAGTGCTAGGGGGCGGGGATGAGCAGTTCTTC. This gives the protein CASSLVLGGGDEQFF.

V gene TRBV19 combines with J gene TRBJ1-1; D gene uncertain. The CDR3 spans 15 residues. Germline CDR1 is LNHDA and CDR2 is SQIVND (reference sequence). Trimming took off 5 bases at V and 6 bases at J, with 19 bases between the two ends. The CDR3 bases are TGTGCCAGTAGTCCCGAGGCGGGGTCCGGGGCTGAAGCTTTCTTT. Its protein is CASSPEAGSGAEAFF.

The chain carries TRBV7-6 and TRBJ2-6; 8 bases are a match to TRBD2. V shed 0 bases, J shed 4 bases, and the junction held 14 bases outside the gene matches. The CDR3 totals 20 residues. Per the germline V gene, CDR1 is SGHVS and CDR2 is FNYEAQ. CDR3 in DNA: TGTGCCAGCAGCTTAGCCTCCGGGACTAGTTTTCTGTCGGGGGCCAACGTCCTGACTTTC. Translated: CASSLASGTSFLSGANVLTF. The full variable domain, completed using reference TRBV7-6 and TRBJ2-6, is GAGVSQSPRYKVTKRGQDVALRCDPISGHVSLYWYRQALGQGPEFLTYFNYEAQQDKSGLPNDRFSAERPEGSISTLTIQRTEQRDSAMYRCASSLASGTSFLSGANVLTFGAGSRLTVL.

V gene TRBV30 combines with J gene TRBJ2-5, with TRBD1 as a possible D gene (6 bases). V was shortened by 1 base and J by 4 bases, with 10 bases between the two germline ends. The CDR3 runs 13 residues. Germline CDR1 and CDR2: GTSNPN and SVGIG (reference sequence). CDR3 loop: CAWSGQAVETQYF. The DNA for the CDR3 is TGTGCCTGGAGTGGACAGGCGGTAGAGACCCAGTACTTC.

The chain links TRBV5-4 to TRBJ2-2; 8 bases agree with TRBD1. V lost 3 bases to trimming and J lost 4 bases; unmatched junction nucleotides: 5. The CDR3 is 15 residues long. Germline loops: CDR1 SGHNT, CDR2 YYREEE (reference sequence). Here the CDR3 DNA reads TGTGCCAGCAGCTCACGACAGGGGACCACCGGGGAGCTGTTTTTT. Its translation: CASSSRQGTTGELFF.

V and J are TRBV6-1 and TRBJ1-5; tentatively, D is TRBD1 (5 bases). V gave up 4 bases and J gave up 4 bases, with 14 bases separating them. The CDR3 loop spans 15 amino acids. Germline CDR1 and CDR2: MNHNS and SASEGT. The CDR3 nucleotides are TGTGCCAGCAGTGCCGGACATTTAGGAAATCAGCCCCAGCATTTT. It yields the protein CASSAGHLGNQPQHF.

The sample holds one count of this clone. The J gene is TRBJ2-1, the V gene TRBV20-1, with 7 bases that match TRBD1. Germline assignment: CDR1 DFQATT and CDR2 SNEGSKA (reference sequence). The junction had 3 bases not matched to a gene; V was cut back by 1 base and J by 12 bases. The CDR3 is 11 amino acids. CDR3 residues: CSARGGQVQFF. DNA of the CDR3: TGCAGTGCTAGAGGAGGACAGGTGCAGTTCTTC.

The CDR3 loop reads CASSADRVYEQFF. CDR3 DNA sequence: TGTGCCAGCAGCGCCGACAGGGTTTATGAGCAGTTCTTC. The chain uses TRBV11-2 and TRBJ2-1; 7 nucleotides line up with TRBD1. The length of the CDR3 is 13 residues. J lost 8 bases, V lost 5 bases, and 6 bases had no gene match. Germline CDR1 SGHAT, CDR2 FQNNGV.

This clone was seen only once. CDR3 protein: CASSTSGSSYNEQFF. Written as DNA, the CDR3 is TGTGCCAGCTCAACCAGCGGGAGCTCCTACAATGAGCAGTTCTTC. The gene calls are TRBV18 and TRBJ2-1; 8 nucleotides line up with TRBD2. The germline CDR1 and CDR2 sequences are KGHSH and LQKENI. V shed 5 bases, J shed 0 bases, and the junction held 3 bases outside the gene matches. This CDR3 contains 15 residues.

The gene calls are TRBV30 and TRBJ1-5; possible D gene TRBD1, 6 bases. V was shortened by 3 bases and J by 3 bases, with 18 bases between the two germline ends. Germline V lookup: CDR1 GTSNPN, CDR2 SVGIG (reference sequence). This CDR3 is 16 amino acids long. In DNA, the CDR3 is TGTGCCTGGAGGCCCCAGGGGTTTGGATACAATCAGCCCCAGCATTTT. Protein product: CAWRPQGFGYNQPQHF. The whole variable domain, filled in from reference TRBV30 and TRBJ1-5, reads SQTIHQWPATLVQPVGSPLSLECTVEGTSNPNLYWYRQAAGRGLQLLFYSVGIGQISSEVPQNLSASRPQDRQFILSSKKLLLSDSGFYLCAWRPQGFGYNQPQHFGDGTRLSIL.

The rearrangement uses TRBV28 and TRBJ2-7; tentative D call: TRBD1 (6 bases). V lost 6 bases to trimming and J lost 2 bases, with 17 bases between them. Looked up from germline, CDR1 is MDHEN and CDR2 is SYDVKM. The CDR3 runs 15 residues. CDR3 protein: CASSNQTGQTYEQYF. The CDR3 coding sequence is TGTGCCAGCAGCAACCAAACAGGGCAGACCTACGAGCAGTACTTC.

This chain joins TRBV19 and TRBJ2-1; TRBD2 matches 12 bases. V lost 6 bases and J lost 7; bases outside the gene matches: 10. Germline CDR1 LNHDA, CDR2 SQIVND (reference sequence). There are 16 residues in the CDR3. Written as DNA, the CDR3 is TGTGCCAGTAGACGATCTCTAGCGGGAGGGGATAATGAGCAGTTCTTC. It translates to CASRRSLAGGDNEQFF.

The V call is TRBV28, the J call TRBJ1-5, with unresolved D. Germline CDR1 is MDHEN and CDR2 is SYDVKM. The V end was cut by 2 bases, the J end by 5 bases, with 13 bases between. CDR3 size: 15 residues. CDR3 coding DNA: TGTGCCAGCAGTTTAACCTCCAGGCCCGATCAGCCCCAGCATTTT. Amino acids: CASSLTSRPDQPQHF.

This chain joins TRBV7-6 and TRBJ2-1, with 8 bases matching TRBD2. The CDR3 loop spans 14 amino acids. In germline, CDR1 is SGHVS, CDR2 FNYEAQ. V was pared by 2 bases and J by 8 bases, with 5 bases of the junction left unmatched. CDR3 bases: TGTGCCAGCAGCTTACGCGCGGGAGGAGATGAGCAGTTCTTC. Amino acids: CASSLRAGGDEQFF.

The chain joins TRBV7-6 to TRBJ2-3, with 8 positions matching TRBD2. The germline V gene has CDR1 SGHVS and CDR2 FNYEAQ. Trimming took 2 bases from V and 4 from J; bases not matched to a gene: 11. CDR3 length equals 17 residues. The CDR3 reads CASSLPASGWGADTQYF. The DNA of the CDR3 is TGTGCCAGCAGCTTACCGGCTAGCGGGTGGGGAGCAGATACGCAGTATTTT.

In DNA form, the CDR3 reads TGTGCCAGCGGGGCTTATGGCTACACCTTC. This sequence encodes CASGAYGYTF. V is TRBV10-3 and J is TRBJ1-2; possibly TRBD1 for D (5 bases). Germline CDR1 ENHRY, CDR2 SYGVKD. This CDR3 has 10 residues. Trimming shortened V by 10 bases and J by 5 bases, and 8 bases separated the two germline ends.

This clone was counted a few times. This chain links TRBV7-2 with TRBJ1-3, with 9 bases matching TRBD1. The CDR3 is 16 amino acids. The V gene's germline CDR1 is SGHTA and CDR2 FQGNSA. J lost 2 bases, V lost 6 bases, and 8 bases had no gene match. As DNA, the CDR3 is TGTGCCAGCAGTCCCTACGGACAGGGGACTGGAAACACCATATATTTT. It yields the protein CASSPYGQGTGNTIYF.

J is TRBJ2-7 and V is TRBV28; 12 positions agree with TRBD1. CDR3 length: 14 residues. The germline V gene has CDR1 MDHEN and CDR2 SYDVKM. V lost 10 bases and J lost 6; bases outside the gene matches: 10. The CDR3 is CAILGQGAAGEQYF. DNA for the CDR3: TGTGCCATCTTGGGACAGGGGGCCGCGGGCGAGCAGTACTTC.

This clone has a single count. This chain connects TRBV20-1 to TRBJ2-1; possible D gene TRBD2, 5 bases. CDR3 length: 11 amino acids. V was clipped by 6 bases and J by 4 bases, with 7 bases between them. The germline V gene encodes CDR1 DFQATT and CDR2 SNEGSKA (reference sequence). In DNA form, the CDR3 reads TGCAGTGCGAGGGATTACAATGAGCAGTTCTTC. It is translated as CSARDYNEQFF.